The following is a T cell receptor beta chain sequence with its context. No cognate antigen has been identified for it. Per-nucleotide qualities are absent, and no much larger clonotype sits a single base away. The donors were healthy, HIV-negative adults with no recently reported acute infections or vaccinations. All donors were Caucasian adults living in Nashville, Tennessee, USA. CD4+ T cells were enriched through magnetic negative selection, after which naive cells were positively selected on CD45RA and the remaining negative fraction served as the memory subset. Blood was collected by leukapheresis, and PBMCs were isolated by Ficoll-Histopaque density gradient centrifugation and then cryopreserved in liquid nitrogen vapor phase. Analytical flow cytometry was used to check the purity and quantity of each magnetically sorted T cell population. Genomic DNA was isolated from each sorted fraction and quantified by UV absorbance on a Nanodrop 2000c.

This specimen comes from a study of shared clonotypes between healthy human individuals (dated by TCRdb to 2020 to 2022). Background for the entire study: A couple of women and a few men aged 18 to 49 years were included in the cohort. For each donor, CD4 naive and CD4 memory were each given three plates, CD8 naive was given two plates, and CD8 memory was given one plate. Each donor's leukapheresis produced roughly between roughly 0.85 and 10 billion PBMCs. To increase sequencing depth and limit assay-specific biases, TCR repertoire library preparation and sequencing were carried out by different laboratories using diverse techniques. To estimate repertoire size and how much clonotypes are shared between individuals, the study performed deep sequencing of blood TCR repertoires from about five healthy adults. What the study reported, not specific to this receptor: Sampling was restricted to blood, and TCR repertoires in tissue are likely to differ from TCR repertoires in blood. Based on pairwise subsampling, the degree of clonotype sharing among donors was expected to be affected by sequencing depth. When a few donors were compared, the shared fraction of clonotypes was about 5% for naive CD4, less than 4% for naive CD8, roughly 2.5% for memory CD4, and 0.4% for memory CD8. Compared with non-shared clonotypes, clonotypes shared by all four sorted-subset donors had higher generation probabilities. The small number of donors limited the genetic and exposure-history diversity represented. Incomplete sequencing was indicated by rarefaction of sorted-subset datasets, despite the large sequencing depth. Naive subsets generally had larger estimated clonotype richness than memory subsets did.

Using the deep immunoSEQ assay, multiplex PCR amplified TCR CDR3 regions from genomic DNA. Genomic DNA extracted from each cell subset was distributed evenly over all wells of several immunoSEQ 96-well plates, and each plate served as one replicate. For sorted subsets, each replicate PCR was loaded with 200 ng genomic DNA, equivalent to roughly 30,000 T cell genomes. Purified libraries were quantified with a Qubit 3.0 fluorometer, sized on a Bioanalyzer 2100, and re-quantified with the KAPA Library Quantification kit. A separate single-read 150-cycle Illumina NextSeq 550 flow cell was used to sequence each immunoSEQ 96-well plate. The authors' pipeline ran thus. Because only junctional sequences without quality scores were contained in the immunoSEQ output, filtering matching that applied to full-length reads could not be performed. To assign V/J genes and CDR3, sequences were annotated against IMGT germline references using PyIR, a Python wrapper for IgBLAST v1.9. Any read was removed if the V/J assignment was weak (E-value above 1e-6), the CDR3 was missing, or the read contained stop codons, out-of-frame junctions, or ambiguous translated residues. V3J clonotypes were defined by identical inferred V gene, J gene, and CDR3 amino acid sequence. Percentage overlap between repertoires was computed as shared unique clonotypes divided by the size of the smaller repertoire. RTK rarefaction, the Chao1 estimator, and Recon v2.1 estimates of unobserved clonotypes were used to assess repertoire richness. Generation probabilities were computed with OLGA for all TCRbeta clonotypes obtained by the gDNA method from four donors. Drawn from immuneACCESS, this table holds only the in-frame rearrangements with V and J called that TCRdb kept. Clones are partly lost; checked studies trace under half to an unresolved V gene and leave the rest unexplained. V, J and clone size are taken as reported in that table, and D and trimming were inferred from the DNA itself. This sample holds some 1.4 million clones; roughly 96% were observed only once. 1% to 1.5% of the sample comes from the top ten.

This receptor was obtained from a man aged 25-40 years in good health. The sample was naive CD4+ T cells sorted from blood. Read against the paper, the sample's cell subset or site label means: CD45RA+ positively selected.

The bases are TGCAGCGTTTCCTTTGGGACCCAGTACTTC. Its translation is CSVSFGTQYF. The receptor chain draws on TRBV29-1 and TRBJ2-5; the D gene is not confidently resolved. The V end loses 5 bases and the J end loses 7 bases, and a stretch of 8 bases separates them. For CDR1 and CDR2, the germline V gene lists SQVTM and ANQGSEA. The cysteine opens and the phenylalanine closes a CDR3 of 10 amino acids. The sequence is cut down to CDR3 DNA, 30 bases in frame from base 1. Reference TRBV29-1 and TRBJ2-5 proteins supply the regions before and after the CDR3; the full variable domain is: SAVISQKPSRDICQRGTSLTIQCQVDSQVTMMFWYRQQPGQSLTLIATANQGSEATYESGFVIDKFPISRPNLTFSTLTVSNMSPEDSSIYLCSVSFGTQYFGPGTRLLVL.